This passage covers 7 T cell receptor beta chains from one sample sequenced in a study of blood T cell repertoires in COVID-19. Using immunoSEQ multiplex PCR, the repertoire was profiled, and TCRdb retains in-frame clones only, with some absent. Altogether 200,000 or so clones are present, approximately 85% being singletons, with the ten largest covering about 3.3%. Sequencing was done on a sample of peripheral blood. The receptors were gathered from a man in his fifties or sixties with acute or convalescent COVID-19.

A note on this clone: One junction end does not reproduce the germline sequence, and a read error may be involved. J is TRBJ2-7 and V is TRBV7-9, with D unresolved. The CDR3 sequence is 11 residues long. Germline CDR1 reads SEHNR; CDR2 reads FQNEAQ (reference sequence). CDR3 amino acids: CASSLPGPIHF. The CDR3 DNA reads TGTGCCAGCAGCTTACCGGGTCCTATTCATTTC.

This clone was detected only once. The CDR3 loop is CASSLVLAGTHEQFF. CDR3 DNA sequence: TGCGCCAGCAGCTTGGTCTTAGCGGGAACGCATGAGCAGTTCTTC. J is TRBJ2-1 and V is TRBV5-1; 8 bases agree with TRBD2. Losses at the gene ends were 0 bases for V and 8 bases for J; bases not matched to a gene: 7. This CDR3 comprises 15 residues. Germline CDR1 is SGHRS and CDR2 is YFSETQ.

The rearrangement joins TRBV12-3 or TRBV12-4 to TRBJ1-5; D is uncertain. The V end was cut by 5 bases, the J end by 4 bases, with 9 bases between. CDR3 length: 13 amino acids. The CDR3 DNA sequence: TGTGCCAGCAGTCTCACTACTAATCAGCCCCAGCATTTT. Translation: CASSLTTNQPQHF.

The chain joins TRBV29-1 to TRBJ1-2; no definite D call. The V and J ends lost 4 bases and 8 bases respectively, with 11 bases between them. Germline V CDR1 and CDR2: SQVTM, ANQGSEA. This CDR3 contains 11 residues. CDR3: CSVVRISGYTF. For the CDR3, the DNA is TGCAGCGTTGTACGTATTAGCGGCTACACCTTC.

The chain links TRBV15 to TRBJ2-5; 8 bases are shared with TRBD1. This CDR3 has 14 amino acids. The germline V gene has CDR1 LNHNV and CDR2 YYDKDF (reference sequence). With V trimmed by 5 bases and J by 5 bases, 7 bases remained unmatched. The CDR3 coding sequence is TGTGCCACCAGCCTAAGGACAGGGAAGGAGACCCAGTACTTC. Its translation is CATSLRTGKETQYF. The complete variable domain, with remaining parts taken from reference TRBV15 and TRBJ2-5, reads DAMVIQNPRYQVTQFGKPVTLSCSQTLNHNVMYWYQQKSSQAPKLLFHYYDKDFNNEADTPDNFQSRRPNTSFCFLDIRSPGLGDTAMYLCATSLRTGKETQYFGPGTRLLVL.

V usage is TRBV6-2 or TRBV6-3 and J usage is TRBJ2-1, with TRBD1 as a possible D gene (5 bases). This CDR3 region has 16 residues. Germline V CDR1 and CDR2: MNHEY, SVGEGT. V dropped 5 bases and J dropped 6 bases, with 20 bases sitting between them. CDR3 sequence reads: CASSKTVVLVLNEQFF. The CDR3 nucleotides read TGTGCCAGCAGTAAGACAGTGGTATTGGTTCTCAATGAGCAGTTCTTC.

V gene TRBV18 combines with J gene TRBJ2-7; 8 bases align to TRBD1. CDR1 KGHSH and CDR2 LQKENI come from the germline V gene. V shed 0 bases, J shed 0 bases, and the junction held 4 bases outside the gene matches. The CDR3 sequence is 16 residues long. The DNA of the CDR3 is TGTGCCAGCTCACCACCGAGGACAGGGAGCTCCTACGAGCAGTACTTC. Residues: CASSPPRTGSSYEQYF. The variable domain in full, completed from reference TRBV18 and TRBJ2-7, reads NAGVMQNPRHLVRRRGQEARLRCSPMKGHSHVYWYRQLPEEGLKFMVYLQKENIIDESGMPKERFSAEFPKEGPSILRIQQVVRGDSAAYFCASSPPRTGSSYEQYFGPGTRLTVT.